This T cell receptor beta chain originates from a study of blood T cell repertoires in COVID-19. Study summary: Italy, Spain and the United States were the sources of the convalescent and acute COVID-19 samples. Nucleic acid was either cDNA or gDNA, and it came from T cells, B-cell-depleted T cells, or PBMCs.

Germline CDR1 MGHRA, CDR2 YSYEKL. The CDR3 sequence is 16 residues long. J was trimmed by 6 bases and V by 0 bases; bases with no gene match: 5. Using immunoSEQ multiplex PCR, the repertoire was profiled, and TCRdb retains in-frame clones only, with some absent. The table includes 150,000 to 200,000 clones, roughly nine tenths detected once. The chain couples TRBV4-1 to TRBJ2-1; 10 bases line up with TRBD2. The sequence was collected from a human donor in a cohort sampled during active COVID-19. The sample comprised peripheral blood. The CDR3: CASSQDPGTSANEQFF. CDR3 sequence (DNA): TGCGCCAGCAGCCAAGATCCGGGGACTAGCGCCAATGAGCAGTTCTTC.